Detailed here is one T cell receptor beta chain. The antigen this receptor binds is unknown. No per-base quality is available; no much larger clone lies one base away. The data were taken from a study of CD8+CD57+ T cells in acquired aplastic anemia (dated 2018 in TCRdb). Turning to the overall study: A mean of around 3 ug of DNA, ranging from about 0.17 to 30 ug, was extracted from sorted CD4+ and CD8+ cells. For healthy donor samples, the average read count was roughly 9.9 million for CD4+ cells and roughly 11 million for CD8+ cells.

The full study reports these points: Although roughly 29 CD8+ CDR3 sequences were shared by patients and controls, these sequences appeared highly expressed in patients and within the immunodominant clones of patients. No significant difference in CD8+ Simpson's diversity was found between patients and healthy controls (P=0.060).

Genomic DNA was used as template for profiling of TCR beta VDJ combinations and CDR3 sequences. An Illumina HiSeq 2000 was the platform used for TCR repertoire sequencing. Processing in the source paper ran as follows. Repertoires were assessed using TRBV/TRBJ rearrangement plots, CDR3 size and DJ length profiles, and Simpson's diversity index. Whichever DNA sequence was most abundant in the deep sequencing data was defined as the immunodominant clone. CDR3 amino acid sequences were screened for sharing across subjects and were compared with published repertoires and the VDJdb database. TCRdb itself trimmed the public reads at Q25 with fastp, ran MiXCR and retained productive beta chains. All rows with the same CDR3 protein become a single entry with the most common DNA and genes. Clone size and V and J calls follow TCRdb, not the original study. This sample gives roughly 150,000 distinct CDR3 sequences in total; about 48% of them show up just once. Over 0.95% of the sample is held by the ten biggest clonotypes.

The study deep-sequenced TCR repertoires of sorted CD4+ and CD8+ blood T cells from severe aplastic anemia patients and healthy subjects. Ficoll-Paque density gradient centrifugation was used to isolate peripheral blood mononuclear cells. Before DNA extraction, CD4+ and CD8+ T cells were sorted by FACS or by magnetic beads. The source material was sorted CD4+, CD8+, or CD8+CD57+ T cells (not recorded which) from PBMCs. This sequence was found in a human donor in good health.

The CDR3 in this case is CASSWPNTEAFF. The DNA sequence reads TGTGCCAGCAGTTGGCCGAACACTGAAGCTTTCTTT. The rearrangement combines TRBV12-3 or TRBV12-4 with TRBJ1-1, with no confidently assigned D gene. Deletion took 4 bases off V and 1 base off J, with a span of 4 bases between the germline ends. The CDR3 contains 12 residues, cysteine and phenylalanine counted. Just CDR3 DNA is preserved here, 36 bases in frame from base 1.